One T cell receptor beta chain is described in this entry. Its target is not known. Expressed TCRB transcripts were sequenced because the isolated RNA had all been reverse transcribed beforehand. TCRdb keeps only in-frame clones here, not all; method: immunoSEQ multiplex PCR. The sample yields under 150,000 clones, around 8.8% seen once. CDR1 SNHLY and CDR2 FYNNEI come from the germline V gene. This CDR3 region has 13 residues. Trimming removed 6 bases at V and 7 bases at J, with 10 bases between. The data derive from a study of beta chain features in type 1 diabetes. Study as a whole: All samples yielded around 99 million examined sorted cells.

General study points: Whether TCRB rearrangement is influenced by HLA type was left unresolved in this analysis. Fewer insertions but more deletions were seen at VDJ junctions in type 1 diabetes patients. Type 1 diabetes patients had moderately but significantly shorter TCRB CDR3s in all four CD4+ subsets.

Sequencing was carried out using central memory CD4+ T cells from blood. The V gene is TRBV2, the J gene TRBJ1-6; D is unresolved. This clonotype was obtained from a young man with type 1 diabetes. The CDR3: CASRLSVNSPLHF. DNA for the CDR3: TGTGCCAGCAGGCTATCGGTGAATTCACCCCTCCACTTT.